This T cell receptor beta chain emerged from a study of T cells in Graves' hyperthyroidism and ophthalmopathy. Enrolled ophthalmopathy patients presented with a Clinical Activity Score of at least 3, a NOSPECS grade of at least 4, and disease duration under 3 months. Diagnosis rested on symptoms, serum thyroxine and TRAb, thyroid ultrasound, and orbital computed tomography. PBMCs stemmed from around 10 ml fresh peripheral blood. Template material for amplifying TCR beta CDR3 regions consisted of RNA transcripts. With the HTBI primer set, the TCR CDR3 went through a first round of RT-PCR. MiXCR was run by TCRdb on the multiplex PCR reads, yielding one entry per CDR3 protein. The data contain hundreds of thousands of distinct CDR3 sequences, about 14% of them singletons. The length of the CDR3 is 15 residues. V lost 0 bases and J 4 bases, leaving 9 bases between the germline ends. Many counts were recorded for this clonotype.

The sequence derives from a man aged 45-65 years with Graves' ophthalmopathy. Specimen: blood. The genes are TRBV12-3 or TRBV12-4 and TRBJ2-2, with D unresolved. The CDR3, as DNA: TGTGCCAGCAGTTTAGCGGCCCCGGGCACCGGGGAGCTGTTTTTT. Encoded protein: CASSLAAPGTGELFF.